This entry lists 21 T cell receptor beta chains sequenced from one sample in a study. TCRdb analysed the RT-PCR reads with MiXCR anew, one entry per CDR3 protein. In the table there are more than 600,000 distinct CDR3 sequences, over 12% of which are singletons. The sequenced sample consisted of memory CD4+ T cells from blood. The receptors come from a female donor in good health, serving as a healthy control.

The chain joins TRBV6-5 to TRBJ2-7; TRBD2 is a possible D gene (6 bases). The CDR3 spans 12 residues. V lost 8 bases and J 7 bases, leaving 15 bases between the germline ends. Germline V gene sequence: CDR1 MNHEY, CDR2 SVGAGI. CDR3 sequence reads: CASGMDAGEQYF. Here the CDR3 DNA reads TGTGCCAGCGGGATGGACGCGGGGGAGCAGTACTTC.

This clonotype was counted a few times. The rearrangement uses TRBV7-3 and TRBJ2-5; D might be TRBD2 (7 bases). The CDR3 has 14 amino acids. The V end lost 5 bases, the J end lost 4 bases, and 14 bases lay between the germline ends. Germline V CDR1 and CDR2: SGHTA, FQGTGA. This CDR3 reads CASSRGGISETQYF. The CDR3 nucleotides are TGTGCCAGCAGCAGGGGGGGCATATCAGAGACCCAGTACTTC.

This clonotype was found many times. The rearrangement joins TRBV24-1 to TRBJ2-1, with D tentatively TRBD1 (6 bases). The V gene's germline CDR1 is KGHDR and CDR2 SFDVKD. The ends were cut back, 7 bases at V and 4 bases at J, with 10 bases in the middle. The CDR3 totals 13 residues. The CDR3 nucleotides read TGTGCCACCAGGGGCAGGGGTTACAATGAGCAGTTCTTC. This codes for CATRGRGYNEQFF.

This clonotype was counted between two and nine times. This sequence joins TRBV4-2 and TRBJ2-5; 8 bases map to TRBD2. The germline V gene encodes CDR1 LGHNA and CDR2 YNFKEQ. Trimming took 0 bases from V and 5 from J; bases not matched to a gene: 11. This CDR3 comprises 17 residues. CDR3 sequence: CASSQEGQAGVGETQYF. CDR3 coding DNA: TGTGCCAGCAGCCAAGAGGGACAAGCGGGAGTAGGTGAGACCCAGTACTTC.

This clonotype is a singleton in its sample. V and J are TRBV2 and TRBJ2-7; TRBD1 agrees at 9 bases. Germline V gives CDR1 SNHLY, CDR2 FYNNEI. J gave up 5 bases and V 6 bases, and 8 bases lay outside the gene matches. The CDR3 length is 14 residues. CDR3 sequence: CASSISGTGNEQYF. CDR3 sequence (DNA): TGTGCCAGCAGCATTTCCGGGACAGGGAACGAGCAGTACTTC.

The chain couples TRBV20-1 to TRBJ2-7; 14 nucleotides agree with TRBD2. CDR3 length: 13 residues. The J segment lost 7 bases and the V segment lost 3 bases, leaving 2 bases of the junction unmatched. Germline V gene sequence: CDR1 DFQATT, CDR2 SNEGSKA (reference sequence). The CDR3 sequence is CSARTSGGAEQYF. In nucleotides, the CDR3 is TGCAGTGCTAGGACTAGCGGGGGGGCTGAGCAGTACTTC.

Ten or more counts support this clonotype. Its ends do not fully match the called genes, so a read error is possible. The chain is built from TRBV29-1 and TRBJ2-7; a possible D gene is TRBD1 (6 bases). The CDR3 is made up of 12 amino acids. CDR1 is SQVTM and CDR2 is ANQGSEA in the germline V gene. CDR3 DNA: TGCAGCGTTGAATTACTAACCGGGACAACGAGATTC. Translation: CSVELLTGTTRF.

V usage is TRBV20-1 and J usage is TRBJ2-5; D is undetermined. CDR3 length equals 15 residues. CDR1 and CDR2 from the germline V gene are DFQATT and SNEGSKA (reference sequence). The ends were cut back, 6 bases at V and 2 bases at J, with 19 bases in the middle. DNA for the CDR3: TGCAGTGCGTATCATTCGGTCAGAAGGCAAGAGACCCAGTACTTC. This sequence encodes CSAYHSVRRQETQYF.

J is TRBJ2-7 and V is TRBV14; D gene ambiguous. V was shortened by 0 bases and J by 0 bases, with 12 bases between the two germline ends. Germline V gene lookup returns CDR1 SGHDN and CDR2 FVKESK. There are 16 residues in the CDR3. The CDR3 spells CASSQEFAQSSYEQYF. CDR3 coding DNA: TGTGCCAGCAGCCAAGAGTTCGCCCAGAGCTCCTACGAGCAGTACTTC.

This clonotype has only a few counts. V usage is TRBV6-6 and J usage is TRBJ1-2, with D hard to call. CDR3 length: 15 residues. With 2 bases removed from V and 8 bases from J, the gap between germline ends came to 18 bases. Germline lookup yields CDR1 MNHNY and CDR2 SVGAGI (reference sequence). CDR3 sequence (DNA): TGTGCCAGCAGTTACATAAGGGAGGGAGTTCAAGGCTACACCTTC. Amino acid sequence: CASSYIREGVQGYTF.

This clonotype was counted at least ten times. This rearrangement joins TRBV7-8 to TRBJ2-3, with D unresolved. The CDR3 is 12 residues long. Per the germline V gene, CDR1 is SGHVS and CDR2 is FQNEAQ. V was shortened by 6 bases and J by 5 bases, with 9 bases between the two germline ends. The CDR3 coding sequence is TGTGCCAGCAGTCCCGAGCGAGATACGCAGTATTTT. Translating gives CASSPERDTQYF.

This clonotype has a handful of counts. The chain combines TRBV7-3 with TRBJ2-7; D not certain. CDR1 is SGHTA, CDR2 FQGTGA, per germline. Between the trimmed V and J ends, which lost 0 bases and 11 bases, there was a span of 14 bases. This CDR3 spans 13 amino acids. CDR3 DNA sequence: TGTGCCAGCAGCTTAACTTTGAGCGACCGAAAGTACTTC. It codes for CASSLTLSDRKYF.

The sample holds many counts of this clonotype. The rearrangement uses TRBV3-1 and TRBJ2-5; D tentatively fits TRBD1 or TRBD2 (5 bases each). The germline V gene has CDR1 LGHDT and CDR2 YNNKEL (reference sequence). There are 14 residues in the CDR3. V dropped 8 bases and J dropped 1 base, with 14 bases sitting between them. CDR3 nucleotides: TGTGCCAGCGGGGGTCGGGCGGTCCAAGAGACCCAGTACTTC. Protein product: CASGGRAVQETQYF.

This clonotype was observed at least ten times. This chain links TRBV7-2 with TRBJ2-5; 7 bases map to TRBD1. Trimming removed 5 bases from V and 4 bases from J; junction bases left unmatched: 4. The CDR3 sequence is 13 residues long. Germline V gene data show CDR1 as SGHTA and CDR2 as FQGNSA. DNA of the CDR3: TGTGCCAGCAGCGGGGACAGAGGAGAGACCCAGTACTTC. Translated: CASSGDRGETQYF.

The J gene is TRBJ2-1, the V gene TRBV5-5; D is undetermined. The CDR3 is 17 amino acids. Germline-derived CDR1 and CDR2 are SGHKS and YYEKEE (reference sequence). Trimming took off 4 bases at V and 4 bases at J, with 21 bases between the two ends. Written as DNA, the CDR3 is TGTGCCAGCAGCCCGAACGTCGGCTCTATTACGTACAATGAGCAGTTCTTC. Encoded protein: CASSPNVGSITYNEQFF.

J is TRBJ2-4 and V is TRBV28; D unclear. V was shortened by 5 bases and J by 0 bases, with 11 bases between the two germline ends. The CDR3 has 15 residues. The germline V gene has CDR1 MDHEN and CDR2 SYDVKM. The CDR3 region has the DNA TGTGCCAGCAGTCCTCGAACTCTAGCCAAAAACATTCAGTACTTC. Its protein product is CASSPRTLAKNIQYF.

The rearrangement uses TRBV7-9 and TRBJ1-2; D uncertain. V lost 3 bases and J lost 7, with 6 bases in between. The CDR3 covers 11 residues. Germline V gene lookup returns CDR1 SEHNR and CDR2 FQNEAQ (reference sequence). CDR3 protein: CASSFPPGYTF. Written as DNA, the CDR3 is TGTGCCAGCAGCTTCCCTCCTGGCTACACCTTC.

CDR3 amino acids: CASSTIYGQTYEQYF. The CDR3 DNA follows: TGTGCCAGCAGTACCATTTACGGACAAACCTACGAGCAGTACTTC. V is TRBV25-1 and J is TRBJ2-7, with a possible D match to TRBD1 (5 bases). Germline V CDR1 and CDR2: MGHDK, SYGVNS. There are 15 residues in the CDR3. V shed 5 bases and J shed 2 bases, with 16 bases lying between them.

This clonotype was counted only a few times. This chain's CDR3 is CASSLEFGRTYNSPLHF. The DNA for the CDR3 is TGCGCCAGCAGCTTGGAATTCGGCCGAACCTATAATTCACCCCTCCACTTT. The chain is built from TRBV5-1 and TRBJ1-6, with unresolved D. CDR1 is SGHRS, CDR2 YFSETQ, per germline. The CDR3 loop spans 17 amino acids. The V and J ends lost 0 bases and 2 bases respectively, with 12 bases between them.

This clonotype showed up just a few times. The chain employs TRBV6-5 and TRBJ1-5; D may be TRBD1 (5 bases). Germline CDR1 MNHEY, CDR2 SVGAGI. The CDR3 covers 19 residues. The V end was cut by 0 bases, the J end by 0 bases, with 18 bases between. The CDR3 sequence: CASSYSERVGGYSNQPQHF. The CDR3, as DNA: TGTGCCAGCAGTTACTCGGAACGCGTCGGGGGATATAGCAATCAGCCCCAGCATTTT.

A few counts support this clonotype. The rearrangement joins TRBV18 to TRBJ2-1, with D maybe TRBD1 (5 bases). V lost 5 bases and J lost 2, with 7 bases in between. The germline gives CDR1 KGHSH, CDR2 LQKENI. CDR3 size: 13 residues. The CDR3 DNA is TGTGCCAGCTCAGGGGCGACCTACAATGAGCAGTTCTTC. Amino acid sequence: CASSGATYNEQFF.